The 11 T cell receptor beta chains below were found in one sample sequenced in a study of blood T cell repertoires in COVID-19. Only in-frame clones appear in the TCRdb table, and some are missing; sequencing was by immunoSEQ multiplex PCR. The table records about 64,000 clones, around 90% of them present only once. Material: peripheral blood. The receptors stem from a woman aged 80 or older with active COVID-19.

The sample holds one count of this clone. The chain recombines TRBV9 with TRBJ1-3; D uncertain. Trimming left V 4 bases short and J 2 bases short, with 19 bases between. CDR1 SGDLS and CDR2 YYNGEE come from the germline V gene. This CDR3 contains 17 residues. The CDR3 bases are TGTGCCAGCAGCTCCGGGTCGGCGAGAGGGCCTGGAAACACCATATATTTT. This gives the protein CASSSGSARGPGNTIYF.

CDR3 DNA: TGTGCCAGCAGCCCGTTCCCTGGGACAGGGGGTCGCACCGGGGAGCTGTTTTTT. Residues: CASSPFPGTGGRTGELFF. The gene calls are TRBV28 and TRBJ2-2; TRBD1 matches 11 bases. The CDR3 runs 18 residues. After removal of 6 bases from V and 4 bases from J, the junction contained 13 bases not matched to a gene. The germline CDR1 and CDR2 sequences are MDHEN and SYDVKM.

The chain has TRBV28 and TRBJ2-5, with a weak D call TRBD2 (6 bases). This CDR3 spans 12 amino acids. V was pared by 4 bases and J by 5 bases, with 8 bases between. Germline CDR1 reads MDHEN; CDR2 reads SYDVKM. The CDR3 loop reads CASSSEGETQYF. The CDR3 coding sequence is TGTGCCAGCAGTTCGGAGGGGGAGACCCAGTACTTC.

V and J are TRBV5-1 and TRBJ1-4; possibly TRBD1 for D (5 bases). V lost 4 bases to trimming and J lost 0 bases, with 10 bases between them. The germline V gene encodes CDR1 SGHRS and CDR2 YFSETQ. The CDR3 loop spans 15 amino acids. This CDR3 is CASSGGDATNEKLFF. The CDR3 DNA is TGCGCCAGCAGCGGGGGGGATGCAACTAATGAAAAACTGTTTTTT.

The chain has TRBV7-2 and TRBJ2-5, with D uncertain. The CDR3 totals 14 residues. The germline V gene has CDR1 SGHTA and CDR2 FQGNSA. V lost 1 base and J 1 base, leaving 7 bases between the germline ends. The CDR3 is CASSLDPTQETQYF. In DNA form, the CDR3 reads TGTGCCAGCAGCTTAGATCCTACCCAAGAGACCCAGTACTTC.

This clone has a single count. The gene calls are TRBV19 and TRBJ2-3; TRBD1 is a possible D gene (6 bases). The V and J ends lost 9 bases and 0 bases respectively, with 13 bases between them. Germline V lookup: CDR1 LNHDA, CDR2 SQIVND (reference sequence). CDR3 length equals 14 residues. CDR3 DNA sequence: TGTGCCAGCACTAACAGGGAAAGCACAGATACGCAGTATTTT. Translated, it gives CASTNRESTDTQYF.

V usage is TRBV29-1 and J usage is TRBJ1-2; TRBD1 aligns across 11 bases. Losses at the gene ends were 6 bases for V and 3 bases for J; bases not matched to a gene: 6. The CDR3 contains 14 residues. Germline CDR1 reads SQVTM; CDR2 reads ANQGSEA. DNA of the CDR3: TGCAGCGTCGGACAGGGGGCGTCCGACTATGGCTACACCTTC. Encoded protein: CSVGQGASDYGYTF.

In this sample, this clone turned up once. The chain is built from TRBV5-4 and TRBJ2-7; 8 nucleotides match TRBD1. Trimming removed 0 bases from V and 1 base from J; junction bases left unmatched: 3. This CDR3 has 15 residues. Germline loops: CDR1 SGHNT, CDR2 YYREEE (reference sequence). CDR3 DNA sequence: TGTGCCAGCAGCTTGGGACAGGGGCCTTCCTACGAGCAGTACTTC. This gives the protein CASSLGQGPSYEQYF.

The rearrangement joins TRBV7-9 to TRBJ2-2; a weak D match, TRBD1 (5 bases). From germline, CDR1 is SEHNR and CDR2 FQNEAQ (reference sequence). The CDR3 loop spans 16 amino acids. V lost 7 bases and J 1 base, leaving 16 bases between the germline ends. In nucleotides, the CDR3 is TGTGCCAGCACCTACACAGGCCACAAGAACACCGGGGAGCTGTTTTTT. The encoded protein is CASTYTGHKNTGELFF. The full variable domain, with the rest looked up from reference TRBV7-9 and TRBJ2-2, is DTGVSQNPRHKITKRGQNVTFRCDPISEHNRLYWYRQTLGQGPEFLTYFQNEAQLEKSRLLSDRFSAERPKGSFSTLEIQRTEQGDSAMYLCASTYTGHKNTGELFFGEGSRLTVL.

The rearrangement joins TRBV3-1 (or the pseudogene TRBV3-2) to TRBJ2-7; no clear D. V gave up 3 bases and J gave up 6 bases, with 18 bases separating them. The CDR3 is made up of 15 amino acids. Germline V gene data show CDR1 as LGHDT and CDR2 as YNNKEL (reference sequence). DNA of the CDR3: TGTGCCAGCAGCCAGACCCCAGGCCAGATCGGCGAGCAGTACGTC. Its translation: CASSQTPGQIGEQYV.

The V and J genes are TRBV27 and TRBJ2-3, with 12 bases identical to TRBD2. The junction had 2 bases not matched to a gene; V was cut back by 8 bases and J by 2 bases. This CDR3 is 14 amino acids long. Germline-derived CDR1 and CDR2 are MNHEY and SMNVEV (reference sequence). The CDR3 nucleotides read TGTGCCAGCTCTAGCGGGAGGGTCACAGATACGCAGTATTTT. This gives the protein CASSSGRVTDTQYF.